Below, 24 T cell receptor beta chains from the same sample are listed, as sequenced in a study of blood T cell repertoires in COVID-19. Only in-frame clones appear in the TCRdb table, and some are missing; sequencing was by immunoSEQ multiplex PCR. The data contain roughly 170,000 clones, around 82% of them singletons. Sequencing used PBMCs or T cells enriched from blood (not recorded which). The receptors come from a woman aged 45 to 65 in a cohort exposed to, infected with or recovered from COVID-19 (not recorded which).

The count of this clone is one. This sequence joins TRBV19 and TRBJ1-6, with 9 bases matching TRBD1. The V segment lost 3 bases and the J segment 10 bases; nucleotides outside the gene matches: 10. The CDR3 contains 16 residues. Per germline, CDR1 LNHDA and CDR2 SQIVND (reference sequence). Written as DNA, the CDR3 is TGTGCCAGTAGTATCCGGGACAGGGAGTTTGGCTCACCCCTCCACTTT. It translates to CASSIRDREFGSPLHF.

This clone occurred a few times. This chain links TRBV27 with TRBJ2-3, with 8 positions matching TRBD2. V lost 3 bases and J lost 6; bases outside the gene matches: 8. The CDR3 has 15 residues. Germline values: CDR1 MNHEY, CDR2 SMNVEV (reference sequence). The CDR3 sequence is CASSFAGGGADTQYF. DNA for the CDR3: TGTGCCAGCAGTTTTGCGGGGGGAGGGGCGGATACGCAGTATTTT.

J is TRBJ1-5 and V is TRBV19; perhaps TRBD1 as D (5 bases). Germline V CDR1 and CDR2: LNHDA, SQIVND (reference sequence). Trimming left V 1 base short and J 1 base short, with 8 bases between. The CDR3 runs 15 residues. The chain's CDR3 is CASSIVAGSNQPQHF. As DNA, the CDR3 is TGTGCCAGTAGTATAGTAGCAGGGAGCAATCAGCCCCAGCATTTT. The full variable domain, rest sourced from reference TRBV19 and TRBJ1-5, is DGGITQSPKYLFRKEGQNVTLSCEQNLNHDAMYWYRQDPGQGLRLIYYSQIVNDFQKGDIAEGYSVSREKKESFPLTVTSAQKNPTAFYLCASSIVAGSNQPQHFGDGTRLSIL.

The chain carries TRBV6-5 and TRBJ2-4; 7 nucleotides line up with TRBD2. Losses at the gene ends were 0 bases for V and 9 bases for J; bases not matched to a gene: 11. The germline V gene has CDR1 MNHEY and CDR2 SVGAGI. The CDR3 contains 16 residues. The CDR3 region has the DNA TGTGCCAGCAGTTACTCGATTACGGGGGGACGAAGCATTCAGTACTTC. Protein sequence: CASSYSITGGRSIQYF.

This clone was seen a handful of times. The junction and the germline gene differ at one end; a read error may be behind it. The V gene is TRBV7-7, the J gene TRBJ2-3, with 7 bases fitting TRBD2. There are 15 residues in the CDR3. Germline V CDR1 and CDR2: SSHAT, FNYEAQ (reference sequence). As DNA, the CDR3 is TGTGCTAGCAGCTTAGGTGGCGGGAGCTCAGATACGCAGTATTTT. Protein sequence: CASSLGGGSSDTQYF. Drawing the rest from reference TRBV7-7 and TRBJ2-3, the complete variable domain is GAGVSQSPRYKVTKRGQDVTLRCDPISSHATLYWYQQALGQGPEFLTYFNYEAQPDKSGLPSDRFSAERPEGSISTLTIQRTEQRDSAMYRCASSLGGGSSDTQYFGPGTRLTVL.

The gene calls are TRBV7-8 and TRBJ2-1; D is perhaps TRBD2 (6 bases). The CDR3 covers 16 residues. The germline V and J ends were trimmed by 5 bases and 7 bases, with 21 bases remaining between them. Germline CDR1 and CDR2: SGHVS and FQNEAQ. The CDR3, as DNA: TGTGCCAGCAGCATACCCCCTTGGCGGGATAGGAATGAGCAGTTCTTC. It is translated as CASSIPPWRDRNEQFF.

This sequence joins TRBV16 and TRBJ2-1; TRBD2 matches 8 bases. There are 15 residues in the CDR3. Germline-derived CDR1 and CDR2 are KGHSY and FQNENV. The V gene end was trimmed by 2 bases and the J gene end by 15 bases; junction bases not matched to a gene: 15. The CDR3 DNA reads TGTGCCAGCAGCCAAATGGGTCCGGGGGGGAACTCCCCGTTCTTC. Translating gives CASSQMGPGGNSPFF. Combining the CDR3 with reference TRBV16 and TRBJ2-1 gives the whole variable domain GEEVAQTPKHLVRGEGQKAKLYCAPIKGHSYVFWYQQVLKNEFKFLISFQNENVFDETGMPKERFSAKCLPNSPCSLEIQATKLEDSAVYFCASSQMGPGGNSPFFGPGTRLTVL.

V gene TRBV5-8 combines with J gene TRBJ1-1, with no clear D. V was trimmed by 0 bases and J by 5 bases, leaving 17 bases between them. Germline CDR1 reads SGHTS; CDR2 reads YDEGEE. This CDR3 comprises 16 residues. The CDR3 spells CASSLGVRLGKTEAFF. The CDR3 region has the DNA TGTGCCAGCAGCTTGGGGGTTCGACTCGGTAAAACTGAAGCTTTCTTT.

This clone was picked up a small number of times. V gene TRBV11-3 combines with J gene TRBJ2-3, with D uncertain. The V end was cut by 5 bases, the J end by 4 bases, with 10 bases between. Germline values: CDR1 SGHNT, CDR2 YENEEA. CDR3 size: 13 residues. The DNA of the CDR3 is TGTGCCAGCAGCCCCGACATTGCAGATACGCAGTATTTT. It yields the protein CASSPDIADTQYF.

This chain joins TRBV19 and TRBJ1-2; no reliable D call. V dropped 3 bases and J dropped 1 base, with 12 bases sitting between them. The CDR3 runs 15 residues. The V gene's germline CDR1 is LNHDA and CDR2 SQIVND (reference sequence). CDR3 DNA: TGTGCCAGTAGTATGGGCTTCTTCTATAACTATGGCTACACCTTC. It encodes CASSMGFFYNYGYTF.

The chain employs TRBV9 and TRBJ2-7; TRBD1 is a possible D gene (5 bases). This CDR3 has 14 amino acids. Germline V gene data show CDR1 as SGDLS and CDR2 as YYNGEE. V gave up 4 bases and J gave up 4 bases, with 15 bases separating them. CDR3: CASSPRPQGYEQYF. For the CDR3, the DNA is TGTGCCAGCAGCCCTAGACCCCAGGGTTACGAGCAGTACTTC.

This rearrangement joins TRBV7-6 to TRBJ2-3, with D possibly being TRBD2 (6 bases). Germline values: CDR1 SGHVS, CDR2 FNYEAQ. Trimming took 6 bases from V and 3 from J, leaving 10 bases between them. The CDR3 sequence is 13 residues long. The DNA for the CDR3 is TGTGCCAGCAGGGGGACTGAAACAGATACGCAGTATTTT. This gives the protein CASRGTETDTQYF. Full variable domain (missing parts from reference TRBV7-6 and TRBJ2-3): GAGVSQSPRYKVTKRGQDVALRCDPISGHVSLYWYRQALGQGPEFLTYFNYEAQQDKSGLPNDRFSAERPEGSISTLTIQRTEQRDSAMYRCASRGTETDTQYFGPGTRLTVL.

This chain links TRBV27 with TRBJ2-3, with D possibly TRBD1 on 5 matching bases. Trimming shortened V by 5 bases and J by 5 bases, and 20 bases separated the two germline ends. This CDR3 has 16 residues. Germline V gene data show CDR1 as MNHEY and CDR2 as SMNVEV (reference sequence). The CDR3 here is CASSPPRYRTKDTQYF. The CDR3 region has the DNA TGTGCCAGCAGTCCCCCTCGGTACAGGACAAAAGATACGCAGTATTTT.

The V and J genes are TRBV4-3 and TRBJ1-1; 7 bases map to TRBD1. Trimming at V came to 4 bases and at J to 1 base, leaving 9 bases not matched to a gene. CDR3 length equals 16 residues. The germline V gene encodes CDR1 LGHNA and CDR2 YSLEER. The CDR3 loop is CASSRDLTGTNTEAFF. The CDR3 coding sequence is TGCGCCAGCAGCCGAGACCTGACAGGGACGAACACTGAAGCTTTCTTT.

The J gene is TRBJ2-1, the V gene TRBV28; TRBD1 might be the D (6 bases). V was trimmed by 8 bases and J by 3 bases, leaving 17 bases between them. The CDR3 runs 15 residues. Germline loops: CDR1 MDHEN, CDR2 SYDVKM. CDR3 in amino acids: CASPPSGDIYNEQFF. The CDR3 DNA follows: TGTGCCAGCCCCCCGTCCGGGGACATCTACAATGAGCAGTTCTTC.

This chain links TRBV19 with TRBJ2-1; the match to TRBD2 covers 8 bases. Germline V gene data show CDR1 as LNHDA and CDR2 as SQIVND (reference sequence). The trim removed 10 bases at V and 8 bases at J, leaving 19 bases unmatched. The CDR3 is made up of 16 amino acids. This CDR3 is CATSRVAGNRGDEQFF. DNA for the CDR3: TGTGCCACCTCGAGGGTAGCGGGGAACCGCGGGGATGAGCAGTTCTTC.

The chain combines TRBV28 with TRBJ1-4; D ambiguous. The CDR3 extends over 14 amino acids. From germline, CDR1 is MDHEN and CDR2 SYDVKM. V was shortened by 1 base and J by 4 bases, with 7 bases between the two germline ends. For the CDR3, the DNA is TGTGCCAGCAGTTTATTGGCAAATAATGAAAAACTGTTTTTT. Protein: CASSLLANNEKLFF.

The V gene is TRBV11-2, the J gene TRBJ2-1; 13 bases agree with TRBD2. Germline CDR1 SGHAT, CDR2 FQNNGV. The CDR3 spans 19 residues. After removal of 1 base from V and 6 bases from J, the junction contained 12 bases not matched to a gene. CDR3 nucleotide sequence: TGTGCCAGCAGCTTAGTACCGGGACTAGCGGGAAGAGGGGCCAATGAGCAGTTCTTC. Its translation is CASSLVPGLAGRGANEQFF.

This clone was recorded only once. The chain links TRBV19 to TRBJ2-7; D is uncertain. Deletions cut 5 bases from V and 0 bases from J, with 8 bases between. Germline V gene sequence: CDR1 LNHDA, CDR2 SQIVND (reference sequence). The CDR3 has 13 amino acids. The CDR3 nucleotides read TGTGCCAGTAGTGAACAGTACTCCTACGAGCAGTACTTC. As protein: CASSEQYSYEQYF.

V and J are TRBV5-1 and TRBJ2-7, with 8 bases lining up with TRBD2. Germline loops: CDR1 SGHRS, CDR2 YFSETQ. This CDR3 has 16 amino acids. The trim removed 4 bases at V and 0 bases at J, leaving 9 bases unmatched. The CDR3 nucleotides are TGCGCCAGCAGCGCACGGACTAGCAGCCGCTCCTACGAGCAGTACTTC. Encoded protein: CASSARTSSRSYEQYF.

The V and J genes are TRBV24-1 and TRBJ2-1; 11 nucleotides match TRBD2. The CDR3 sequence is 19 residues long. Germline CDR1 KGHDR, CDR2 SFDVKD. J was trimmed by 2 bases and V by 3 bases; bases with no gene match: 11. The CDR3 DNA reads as TGTGCCACCAGTGATGTAGCGGGAGGGGGGGCCTTCGCCTACAATGAGCAGTTCTTC. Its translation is CATSDVAGGGAFAYNEQFF.

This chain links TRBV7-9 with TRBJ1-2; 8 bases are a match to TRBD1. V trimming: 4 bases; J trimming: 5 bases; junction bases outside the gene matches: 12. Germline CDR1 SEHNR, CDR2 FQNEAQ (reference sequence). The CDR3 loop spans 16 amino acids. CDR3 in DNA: TGTGCCAGCAGCTCAGCCCCAGGGGGCGCCTCTTATGGCTACACCTTC. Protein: CASSSAPGGASYGYTF. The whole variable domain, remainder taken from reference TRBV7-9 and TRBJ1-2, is DTGVSQNPRHKITKRGQNVTFRCDPISEHNRLYWYRQTLGQGPEFLTYFQNEAQLEKSRLLSDRFSAERPKGSFSTLEIQRTEQGDSAMYLCASSSAPGGASYGYTFGSGTRLTVV.

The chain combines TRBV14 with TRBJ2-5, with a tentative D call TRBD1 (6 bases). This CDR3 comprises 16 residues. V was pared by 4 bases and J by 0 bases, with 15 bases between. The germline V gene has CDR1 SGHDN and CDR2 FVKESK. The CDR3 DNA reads TGTGCCAGCAGCCCCAAAGTCAGGGGATACCAAGAGACCCAGTACTTC. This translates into CASSPKVRGYQETQYF.

The CDR3 reads CASSPNTGSTEAFF. CDR3 coding DNA: TGCGCCAGCAGCCCTAATACAGGGAGCACTGAAGCTTTCTTT. The V gene is TRBV5-1, the J gene TRBJ1-1; the D gene is possibly TRBD1 (6 bases). CDR3 length: 14 residues. Germline V CDR1 and CDR2: SGHRS, YFSETQ. Trimming cost V 4 bases and J 4 bases, with 14 bases left between them.